This T cell receptor (beta chain) stems from a study of cytomegalovirus exposure and HLA in healthy donors. At the level of the study: The Caucasian-associated ancestry cluster held roughly 81% of roughly 400 genotyped donors. Study-wide results and limits: Analysis was performed later, and it showed HLA-associated TCR beta chains to be more clonally expanded than equally common others.

The primer mix had 60 Vbeta and 13 Jbeta primers. Libraries were prepared by immunoSEQ multiplex PCR; TCRdb keeps only in-frame clonotypes and omits some of them. Of 130,000 to 150,000 clones listed, 80% are singletons. In nominal health when sampled, donors likely had unrecorded immune exposures nonetheless. The junction had 9 bases not matched to a gene; V was cut back by 0 bases and J by 1 base. This CDR3 has 19 residues. Germline V gene data show CDR1 as SGHTS and CDR2 as YDEGEE. Points on this clone: The antigen remains undetermined.

The TCR comes from a young man in good health and CMV-seronegative. This chain links TRBV5-8 with TRBJ1-6, with 8 bases aligning to TRBD1. The sequencing sample was made of PBMCs. The CDR3 nucleotides are TGTGCCAGCAGCTTGGCTCGGACAGGGAAGGTATCCTATAATTCACCCCTCCACTTT. This gives the protein CASSLARTGKVSYNSPLHF.